This T cell receptor (beta chain) originates from a study of T cell responses to AZD1222 COVID-19 vaccine. Trimming shortened V by 6 bases and J by 2 bases, and 23 bases separated the two germline ends. The CDR3 sequence is 18 residues long. From germline, CDR1 is LNHNV and CDR2 YYDKDF (reference sequence). Clones were read by immunoSEQ multiplex PCR, and TCRdb kept only the in-frame ones, dropping some. This table has fewer than 150,000 clones, about 90% appearing once. This clone was detected a few times. This receptor was taken from an adult in good health. The sample in question was peripheral blood, obtained on day 0 of AZD1222 vaccination. The chain recombines TRBV15 with TRBJ1-5; D may be TRBD1 (5 bases). The CDR3 spells CATRRAEDQGWGNQPQHF. In DNA form, the CDR3 reads TGTGCCACCAGAAGGGCCGAGGATCAGGGCTGGGGCAATCAGCCCCAGCATTTT.